The 2 T cell receptor beta chains below were found in one sample sequenced in a study of blood T cell repertoires in COVID-19. Assay used: immunoSEQ multiplex PCR; TCRdb lists only in-frame clones, some missing. The sample consists of around 16,000 clones, about 91% of them appearing once. The sample consisted of peripheral blood. The receptors derive from a human donor in a cohort sampled during active COVID-19.

V usage is TRBV7-9 and J usage is TRBJ2-5; the D gene is possibly TRBD2 (6 bases). V was cut by 1 base and J by 5 bases, with 14 bases left in between. CDR1 and CDR2 from the germline V gene are SEHNR and FQNEAQ (reference sequence). The CDR3 totals 15 residues. This CDR3 is CASSLVALAGETQYF. The CDR3 bases are TGTGCCAGCAGCTTAGTTGCACTAGCTGGGGAGACCCAGTACTTC.

This chain connects TRBV7-2 to TRBJ1-5, with no clear D. Trimming removed 4 bases from V and 6 bases from J, with 13 bases in between. The CDR3 is 14 residues long. Germline CDR1 is SGHTA and CDR2 is FQGNSA. The CDR3 loop reads CASSSPGVSQPQHF. The CDR3 bases are TGTGCCAGCAGCTCCCCCGGAGTAAGTCAGCCCCAGCATTTT.